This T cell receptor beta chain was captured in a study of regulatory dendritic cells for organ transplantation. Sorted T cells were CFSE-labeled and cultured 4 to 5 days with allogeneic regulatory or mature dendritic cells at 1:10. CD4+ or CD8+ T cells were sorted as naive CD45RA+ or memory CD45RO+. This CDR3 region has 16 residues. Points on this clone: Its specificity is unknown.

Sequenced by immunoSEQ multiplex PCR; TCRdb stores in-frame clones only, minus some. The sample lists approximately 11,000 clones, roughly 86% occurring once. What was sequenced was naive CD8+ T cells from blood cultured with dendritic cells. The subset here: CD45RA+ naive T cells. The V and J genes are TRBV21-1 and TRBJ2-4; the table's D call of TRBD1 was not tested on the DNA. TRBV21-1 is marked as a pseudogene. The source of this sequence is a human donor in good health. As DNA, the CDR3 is TGTGCCAGCAGCAAAGCCCCGCAGGGCTATGTGGACATTCAGTACTTC. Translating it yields CASSKAPQGYVDIQYF.